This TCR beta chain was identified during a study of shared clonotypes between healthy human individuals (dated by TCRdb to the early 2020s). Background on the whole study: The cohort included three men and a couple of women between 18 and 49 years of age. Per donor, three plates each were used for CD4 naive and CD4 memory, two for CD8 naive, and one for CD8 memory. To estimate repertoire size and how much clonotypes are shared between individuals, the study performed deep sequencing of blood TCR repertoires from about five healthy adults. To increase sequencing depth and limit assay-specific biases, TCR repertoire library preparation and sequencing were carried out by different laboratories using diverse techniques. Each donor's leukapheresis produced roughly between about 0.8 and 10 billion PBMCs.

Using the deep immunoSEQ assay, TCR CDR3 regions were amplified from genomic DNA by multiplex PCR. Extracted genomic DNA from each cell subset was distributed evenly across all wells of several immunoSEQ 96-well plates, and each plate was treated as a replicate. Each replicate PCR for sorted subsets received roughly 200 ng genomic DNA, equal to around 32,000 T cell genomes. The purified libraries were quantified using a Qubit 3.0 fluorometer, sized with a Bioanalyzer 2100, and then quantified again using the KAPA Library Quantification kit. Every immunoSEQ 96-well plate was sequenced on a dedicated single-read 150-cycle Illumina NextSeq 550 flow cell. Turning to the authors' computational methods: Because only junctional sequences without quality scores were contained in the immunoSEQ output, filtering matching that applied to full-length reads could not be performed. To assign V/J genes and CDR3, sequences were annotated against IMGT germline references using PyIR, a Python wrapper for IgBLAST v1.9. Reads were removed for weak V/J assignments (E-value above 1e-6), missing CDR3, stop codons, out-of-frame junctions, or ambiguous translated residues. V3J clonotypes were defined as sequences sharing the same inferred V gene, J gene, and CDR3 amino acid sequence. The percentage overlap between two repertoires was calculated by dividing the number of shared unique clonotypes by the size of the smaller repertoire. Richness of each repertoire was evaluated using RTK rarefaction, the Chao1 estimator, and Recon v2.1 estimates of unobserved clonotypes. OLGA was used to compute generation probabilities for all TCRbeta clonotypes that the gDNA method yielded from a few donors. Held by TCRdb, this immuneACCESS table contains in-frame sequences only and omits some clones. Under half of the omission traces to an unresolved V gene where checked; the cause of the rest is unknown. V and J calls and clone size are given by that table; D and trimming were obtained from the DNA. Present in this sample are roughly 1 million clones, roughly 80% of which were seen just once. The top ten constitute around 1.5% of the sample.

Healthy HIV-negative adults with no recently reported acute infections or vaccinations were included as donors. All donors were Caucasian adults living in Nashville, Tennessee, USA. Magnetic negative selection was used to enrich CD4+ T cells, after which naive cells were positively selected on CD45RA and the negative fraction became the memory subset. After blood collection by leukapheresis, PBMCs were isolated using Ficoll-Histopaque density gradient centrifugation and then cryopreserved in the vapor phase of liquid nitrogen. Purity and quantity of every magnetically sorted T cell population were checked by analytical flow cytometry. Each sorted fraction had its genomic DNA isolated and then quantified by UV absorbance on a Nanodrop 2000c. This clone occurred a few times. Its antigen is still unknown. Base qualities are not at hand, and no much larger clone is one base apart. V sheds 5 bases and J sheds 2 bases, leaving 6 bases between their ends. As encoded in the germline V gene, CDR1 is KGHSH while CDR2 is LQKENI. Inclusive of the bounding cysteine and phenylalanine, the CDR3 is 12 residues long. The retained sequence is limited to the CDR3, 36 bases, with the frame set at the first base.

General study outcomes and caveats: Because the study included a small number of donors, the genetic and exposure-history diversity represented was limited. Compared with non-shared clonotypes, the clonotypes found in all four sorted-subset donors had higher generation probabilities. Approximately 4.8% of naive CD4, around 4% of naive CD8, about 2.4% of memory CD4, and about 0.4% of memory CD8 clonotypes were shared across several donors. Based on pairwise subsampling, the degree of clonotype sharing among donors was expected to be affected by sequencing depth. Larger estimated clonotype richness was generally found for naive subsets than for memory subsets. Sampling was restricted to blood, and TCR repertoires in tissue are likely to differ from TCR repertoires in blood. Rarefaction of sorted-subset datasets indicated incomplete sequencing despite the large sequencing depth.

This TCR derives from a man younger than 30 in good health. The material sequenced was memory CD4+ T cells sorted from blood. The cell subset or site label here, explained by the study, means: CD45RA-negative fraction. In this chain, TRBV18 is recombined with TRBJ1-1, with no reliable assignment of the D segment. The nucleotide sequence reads TGTGCCAGCTCAGAGAGCAACACTGAAGCTTTCTTT. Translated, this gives CASSESNTEAFF.